One sample yielded the 11 T cell receptor beta chains listed below, sequenced in a study of patients and donors after allogeneic stem cell transplantation. TCRdb itself ran the RT-PCR reads through MiXCR, one entry per CDR3 protein. The repertoire holds roughly 880,000 distinct CDR3 sequences, with roughly 18% as singletons. Sequenced: blood, either unsorted or a sorted T cell fraction (not recorded which). The receptors shown here come from a human donor who was either an allogeneic HSCT recipient or a stem cell or donor lymphocyte infusion donor (not recorded which). It is not recorded whose cells these are; they may come from a transplant donor.

This clonotype has just a few counts. This rearrangement joins TRBV6-1 to TRBJ1-1; 7 bases are a match to TRBD1. The CDR3 consists of 14 residues. Trimming cost V 6 bases and J 3 bases; bases outside gene matches: 7. Germline loops: CDR1 MNHNS, CDR2 SASEGT. CDR3: CASRETGDYTEAFF. The CDR3 nucleotides are TGTGCCAGCAGGGAAACAGGGGATTACACTGAAGCTTTCTTT.

This clonotype was seen a handful of times. V usage is TRBV4-2 and J usage is TRBJ1-1; D ambiguous. With 3 bases removed from V and 1 base from J, the gap between germline ends came to 9 bases. The CDR3 is 14 amino acids. Germline V lookup: CDR1 LGHNA, CDR2 YNFKEQ. CDR3 nucleotides: TGTGCCAGCAGCCACGGAACTCCGAACACTGAAGCTTTCTTT. It codes for CASSHGTPNTEAFF.

The rearrangement joins TRBV6-5 to TRBJ1-5; 7 positions match TRBD1. The CDR3 contains 16 residues. Germline loops: CDR1 MNHEY, CDR2 SVGAGI. V lost 4 bases and J lost 7; bases outside the gene matches: 13. The DNA of the CDR3 is TGTGCCAGCAGTTCTTTACAGGGGTCGAGGGGACAGCCCCAGCATTTT. Amino acids: CASSSLQGSRGQPQHF.

The table lists this clonotype with a few counts. The rearrangement links TRBV20-1 to TRBJ2-7, with 9 bases lining up with TRBD1. Germline values: CDR1 DFQATT, CDR2 SNEGSKA (reference sequence). The CDR3 is made up of 16 amino acids. V lost 3 bases and J lost 6; bases outside the gene matches: 15. DNA for the CDR3: TGCAGTGCTAGGGAACAGCAACCGGGACAGGGCTCCGAGCAGTACTTC. It specifies CSAREQQPGQGSEQYF.

The table lists this clonotype with a count of one. The CDR3 spells CASSRRDPGRSETQYF. The CDR3 DNA follows: TGTGCCAGCAGTCGGCGAGACCCCGGGCGATCGGAGACCCAGTACTTC. This chain uses TRBV11-2 with TRBJ2-5; D unclear. The CDR3 totals 16 residues. The V and J ends lost 6 bases and 5 bases respectively, with 22 bases between them. Germline-derived CDR1 and CDR2 are SGHAT and FQNNGV.

This clonotype was seen many times. The chain is built from TRBV12-3 or TRBV12-4 and TRBJ1-5; D might be TRBD1 (6 bases). This CDR3 is 17 amino acids long. Trimming left V 0 bases short and J 0 bases short, with 12 bases between. Written as DNA, the CDR3 is TGTGCCAGCAGTTTAGCGGCAGGGGAGAATAGCAATCAGCCCCAGCATTTT. It encodes CASSLAAGENSNQPQHF.

This clonotype was detected only a few times. The chain couples TRBV7-3 to TRBJ2-1; D possibly matches TRBD1 or TRBD2 (5 bases each). This CDR3 contains 16 residues. Germline V gene data show CDR1 as SGHTA and CDR2 as FQGTGA. Trimming removed 5 bases from V and 8 bases from J, with 22 bases in between. The CDR3 here is CASSAGRGRVIDEQFF. As DNA, the CDR3 is TGTGCCAGCAGCGCGGGCCGGGGCAGGGTCATTGATGAGCAGTTCTTC. Variable domain in full (rest from reference TRBV7-3 and TRBJ2-1): GAGVSQTPSNKVTEKGKYVELRCDPISGHTALYWYRQSLGQGPEFLIYFQGTGAADDSGLPNDRFFAVRPEGSVSTLKIQRTERGDSAVYLCASSAGRGRVIDEQFFGPGTRLTVL.

This chain joins TRBV7-9 and TRBJ2-1, with 9 bases matching TRBD2. This CDR3 has 16 amino acids. Per germline, CDR1 SEHNR and CDR2 FQNEAQ (reference sequence). Germline trimming cut 4 bases from V and 2 bases from J; bases unmatched to any gene: 6. CDR3 nucleotides: TGTGCCAGCAGCTCCCCTAGCGGGGTACCCTACAATGAGCAGTTCTTC. Protein sequence: CASSSPSGVPYNEQFF. The full variable domain, its missing parts supplied by reference TRBV7-9 and TRBJ2-1, is DTGVSQNPRHKITKRGQNVTFRCDPISEHNRLYWYRQTLGQGPEFLTYFQNEAQLEKSRLLSDRFSAERPKGSFSTLEIQRTEQGDSAMYLCASSSPSGVPYNEQFFGPGTRLTVL.

This clonotype appeared a few times. The chain carries TRBV6-4 and TRBJ1-1, with a tentative D call TRBD1 (6 bases). CDR1 MRHNA and CDR2 SNTAGT come from the germline V gene. This CDR3 is built from 14 residues. Trimming shortened V by 4 bases and J by 6 bases, and 15 bases separated the two germline ends. CDR3 sequence (DNA): TGTGCCAGCAGTGCCTCAGGGGTGGAGGCTGAAGCTTTCTTT. This translates into CASSASGVEAEAFF.

This clonotype came up a few times. The V and J genes are TRBV6-2 or TRBV6-3 and TRBJ2-7; weak D call: TRBD2 (5 bases). CDR3 length: 15 residues. Germline V gene sequence: CDR1 MNHEY, CDR2 SVGEGT. V lost 0 bases and J 0 bases, leaving 9 bases between the germline ends. CDR3 sequence: CASSYSSGVSYEQYF. The DNA of the CDR3 is TGTGCCAGCAGTTACTCAAGCGGTGTCTCCTACGAGCAGTACTTC.

The chain has TRBV6-1 and TRBJ1-2; the D gene is possibly TRBD1 (5 bases). Germline V gene data show CDR1 as MNHNS and CDR2 as SASEGT. This CDR3 has 13 amino acids. The germline V and J ends were trimmed by 6 bases and 1 base, with 9 bases remaining between them. Here the CDR3 reads CASRRDGNYGYTF. In nucleotides, the CDR3 is TGTGCCAGCAGAAGGGACGGTAACTATGGCTACACCTTC.